The 9 T cell receptor beta chains below were found in one sample sequenced in a study of blood T cell repertoires in COVID-19. Assay used: immunoSEQ multiplex PCR; TCRdb lists only in-frame clones, some missing. The table has 70,000 to 90,000 clones, 84% seen once. Sequencing used peripheral blood. These receptors all stem from a human donor in a cohort sampled during active COVID-19.

The V gene is TRBV6-6, the J gene TRBJ2-7; 9 bases agree with TRBD1. Trimming cost V 1 base and J 1 base; bases outside gene matches: 5. Germline-derived CDR1 and CDR2 are MNHNY and SVGAGI (reference sequence). This CDR3 has 16 amino acids. CDR3 region: CASSYWGQGLSYEQYF. The CDR3, as DNA: TGTGCCAGCAGTTACTGGGGACAGGGCCTATCCTACGAGCAGTACTTC.

Comments on this clone: Other nucleotide sequences in the sample specify the same CDR3. The chain is built from TRBV4-2 and TRBJ2-2; 10 bases are a match to TRBD2. The CDR3 is 17 residues long. V lost 0 bases, J lost 4 bases, and 5 bases stayed unmatched. CDR1 is LGHNA and CDR2 is YNFKEQ in the germline V gene. CDR3 in DNA: TGTGCCAGCAGCCAAGAGGTACTAGCGGGGCGCACCGGGGAGCTGTTTTTT. Its protein is CASSQEVLAGRTGELFF.

The chain combines TRBV5-1 with TRBJ1-1; D uncertain. Trimming stripped 0 bases from V and 1 base from J, with 7 bases between. In germline, CDR1 is SGHRS, CDR2 YFSETQ. This CDR3 region has 14 residues. CDR3 nucleotides: TGCGCCAGCAGCTTGGAACTGTCGAACACTGAAGCTTTCTTT. It encodes CASSLELSNTEAFF.

This sequence joins TRBV3-1 (or the pseudogene TRBV3-2) and TRBJ1-4; possibly TRBD1 for D (5 bases). The V end lost 9 bases, the J end lost 10 bases, and 21 bases lay between the germline ends. This CDR3 spans 14 amino acids. Germline assignment: CDR1 LGHDT and CDR2 YNNKEL (reference sequence). The CDR3 sequence is CASRQRGNPRKLFF. The CDR3 DNA reads as TGTGCCAGTCGACAAAGGGGTAATCCCCGAAAACTGTTTTTT.

The genes are TRBV5-1 and TRBJ1-1; 7 bases map to TRBD1. CDR1 and CDR2 from the germline V gene are SGHRS and YFSETQ. This CDR3 is built from 16 residues. Trimming took 3 bases from V and 0 from J; bases not matched to a gene: 8. CDR3 amino acids: CASSSQTTGVNTEAFF. CDR3 in DNA: TGCGCCAGCAGCTCACAAACTACAGGGGTGAACACTGAAGCTTTCTTT. Filled out from reference TRBV5-1 and TRBJ1-1, the complete variable domain reads KAGVTQTPRYLIKTRGQQVTLSCSPISGHRSVSWYQQTPGQGLQFLFEYFSETQRNKGNFPGRFSGRQFSNSRSEMNVSTLELGDSALYLCASSSQTTGVNTEAFFGQGTRLTVV.

This clone was found once. The rearrangement joins TRBV20-1 to TRBJ2-3; D not resolved. The CDR3 runs 11 residues. Germline CDR1 is DFQATT and CDR2 is SNEGSKA (reference sequence). V was shortened by 7 bases and J by 1 base, with 6 bases between the two germline ends. The CDR3 nucleotides read TGCAGTGTACGGGGCACAGATACGCAGTATTTT. This translates into CSVRGTDTQYF.

The chain is built from TRBV6-5 and TRBJ2-1, with 8 positions matching TRBD2. The germline CDR1 and CDR2 sequences are MNHEY and SVGAGI. With V trimmed by 7 bases and J by 9 bases, 11 bases remained unmatched. This CDR3 is 14 amino acids long. CDR3 region: CASISGGLYGEQFF. CDR3 sequence (DNA): TGTGCCAGCATTTCGGGGGGGTTGTATGGTGAGCAGTTCTTC.

The chain couples TRBV28 to TRBJ2-1; 14 bases are shared with TRBD2. The CDR3 has 16 amino acids. Trimming removed 3 bases from V and 6 bases from J; junction bases left unmatched: 4. Germline V gene sequence: CDR1 MDHEN, CDR2 SYDVKM. This CDR3 reads CASSLGGLAGANEQFF. CDR3 nucleotide sequence: TGTGCCAGCAGTTTGGGGGGACTAGCGGGAGCCAATGAGCAGTTCTTC.

The chain links TRBV28 to TRBJ1-2; TRBD1 matches 9 bases. The V segment lost 8 bases and the J segment 8 bases; nucleotides outside the gene matches: 9. Per the germline V gene, CDR1 is MDHEN and CDR2 is SYDVKM. This CDR3 region has 13 residues. CDR3 protein: CASGAQGAKGYTF. The DNA of the CDR3 is TGTGCCAGCGGGGCACAGGGGGCGAAGGGCTACACCTTC.